These 28 T cell receptor beta chains came from one sample sequenced in a study of blood T cell repertoires in COVID-19. Data came from immunoSEQ multiplex PCR; TCRdb stores just in-frame clones and leaves some out. This table has more than 95,000 clones, around 80% appearing once. Sequencing was performed on peripheral blood. These receptors all stem from a man aged 50 to 60 with acute or convalescent COVID-19.

The chain employs TRBV5-6 and TRBJ1-4; 7 nucleotides line up with TRBD1. V gave up 4 bases and J gave up 7 bases; unmatched junction bases: 4. Germline CDR1 reads SGHDT; CDR2 reads YYEEEE. This CDR3 contains 13 residues. Here the CDR3 reads CASSPRGVEKLFF. Written as DNA, the CDR3 is TGTGCCAGCAGCCCCAGGGGGGTTGAAAAACTGTTTTTT. Supplemented by reference TRBV5-6 and TRBJ1-4, the full variable domain reads DAGVTQSPTHLIKTRGQQVTLRCSPKSGHDTVSWYQQALGQGPQFIFQYYEEEERQRGNFPDRFSGHQFPNYSSELNVNALLLGDSALYLCASSPRGVEKLFFGSGTQLSVL.

The V call is TRBV30, the J call TRBJ2-7; 12 bases are a match to TRBD2. The trim removed 3 bases at V and 2 bases at J, leaving 17 bases unmatched. CDR1 GTSNPN and CDR2 SVGIG come from the germline V gene (reference sequence). This CDR3 spans 19 amino acids. CDR3 sequence: CAWSQSLTSGGLKAYEQYF. As DNA, the CDR3 is TGTGCCTGGAGCCAATCCCTGACTAGCGGGGGACTCAAAGCCTACGAGCAGTACTTC.

V and J are TRBV15 and TRBJ1-4, with 9 bases fitting TRBD1. The CDR3 spans 15 residues. The V gene's germline CDR1 is LNHNV and CDR2 YYDKDF (reference sequence). With V trimmed by 5 bases and J by 7 bases, 8 bases remained unmatched. The CDR3 spells CATSSPGQGGEKLFF. In DNA form, the CDR3 reads TGTGCCACCAGCTCACCGGGACAGGGAGGTGAAAAACTGTTTTTT.

This chain links TRBV19 with TRBJ2-2, with 11 bases aligning to TRBD2. CDR3 length: 15 residues. Germline V gene sequence: CDR1 LNHDA, CDR2 SQIVND (reference sequence). V dropped 5 bases and J dropped 4; count of bases not matched to a gene: 3. The CDR3 nucleotides read TGTGCCAGTAGTGGGGGACTAGCGGTCACCGGGGAGCTGTTTTTT. Translation: CASSGGLAVTGELFF. Using reference TRBV19 and TRBJ2-2 for the parts outside the CDR3, the full variable domain is DGGITQSPKYLFRKEGQNVTLSCEQNLNHDAMYWYRQDPGQGLRLIYYSQIVNDFQKGDIAEGYSVSREKKESFPLTVTSAQKNPTAFYLCASSGGLAVTGELFFGEGSRLTVL.

This chain connects TRBV19 to TRBJ2-7, with TRBD1 matching 10 bases. V gave up 4 bases and J gave up 3 bases; unmatched junction bases: 6. Germline CDR1 LNHDA, CDR2 SQIVND (reference sequence). This CDR3 comprises 15 residues. For the CDR3, the DNA is TGTGCCAGTAGTAACCCCCGGGACAGGGGCTACGAGCAGTACTTC. Its protein product is CASSNPRDRGYEQYF.

V and J are TRBV19 and TRBJ1-1, with 7 bases aligning to TRBD1. The trim removed 2 bases at V and 8 bases at J, leaving 2 bases unmatched. This CDR3 is built from 12 residues. The germline gives CDR1 LNHDA, CDR2 SQIVND (reference sequence). The CDR3 DNA reads as TGTGCCAGTAGTATATGGACAGGAGAAGCTTTCTTT. The encoded protein is CASSIWTGEAFF.

V usage is TRBV14 and J usage is TRBJ2-7; 9 bases align to TRBD1. The CDR3 totals 15 residues. Germline CDR1 and CDR2: SGHDN and FVKESK. V lost 1 base and J lost 1; bases outside the gene matches: 2. The CDR3 loop is CASSQGGTGSYEQYF. DNA for the CDR3: TGTGCCAGCAGCCAAGGGGGGACAGGGTCCTACGAGCAGTACTTC.

The chain is built from TRBV24-1 and TRBJ2-5; perhaps TRBD1 as D (7 bases). Germline V CDR1 and CDR2: KGHDR, SFDVKD. V lost 1 base and J 4 bases, leaving 18 bases between the germline ends. This CDR3 is 17 amino acids long. In DNA, the CDR3 is TGTGCCACCAGTGATTTCTGGGGGGCAGGGGGTTCAGAGACCCAGTACTTC. This gives the protein CATSDFWGAGGSETQYF.

V usage is TRBV2 and J usage is TRBJ1-5; weak D call: TRBD1 (6 bases). Between the trimmed V and J ends, which lost 5 bases and 6 bases, there was a span of 14 bases. The germline CDR1 and CDR2 sequences are SNHLY and FYNNEI. The CDR3 sequence is 14 residues long. DNA for the CDR3: TGTGCCAGCAGTCAACAGGGCGGGGGTCAGCCCCAGCATTTT. Encoded protein: CASSQQGGGQPQHF.

The chain joins TRBV10-3 to TRBJ1-3; D uncertain. CDR1 is ENHRY, CDR2 SYGVKD, per germline. The CDR3 is 13 amino acids. Trimming shortened V by 2 bases and J by 7 bases, and 9 bases separated the two germline ends. CDR3 nucleotides: TGTGCCATCAGTGAGAATGGCCCGAACACCATATATTTT. Translating gives CAISENGPNTIYF.

The chain's CDR3 is CASSVEAGGKETQYF. The DNA for the CDR3 is TGTGCCAGCAGCGTAGAGGCAGGGGGCAAGGAGACCCAGTACTTC. The V call is TRBV9, the J call TRBJ2-5; 8 nucleotides align to TRBD1. Trimming at V came to 0 bases and at J to 5 bases, leaving 6 bases not matched to a gene. In germline, CDR1 is SGDLS, CDR2 YYNGEE. This CDR3 region has 15 residues. Filled out from reference TRBV9 and TRBJ2-5, the complete variable domain reads DSGVTQTPKHLITATGQRVTLRCSPRSGDLSVYWYQQSLDQGLQFLIQYYNGEERAKGNILERFSAQQFPDLHSELNLSSLELGDSALYFCASSVEAGGKETQYFGPGTRLLVL.

V gene TRBV6-6 combines with J gene TRBJ1-6, with TRBD1 identical over 7 bases. V was clipped by 4 bases and J by 6 bases; unmatched bases: 6. Germline lookup yields CDR1 MNHNY and CDR2 SVGAGI (reference sequence). This CDR3 contains 15 residues. In DNA, the CDR3 is TGTGCCAGCAGTTCCACAGGGGCAACTAATTCACCCCTCCACTTT. Its protein is CASSSTGATNSPLHF.

The V call is TRBV19, the J call TRBJ2-2; D might be TRBD1 (6 bases). The V gene's germline CDR1 is LNHDA and CDR2 SQIVND (reference sequence). CDR3 size: 12 residues. Trimming cost V 6 bases and J 8 bases, with 10 bases left between them. The CDR3 spells CASREQGGELFF. CDR3 sequence (DNA): TGTGCCAGTAGGGAACAGGGAGGGGAGCTGTTTTTT. Using reference TRBV19 and TRBJ2-2 for the parts outside the CDR3, the full variable domain is DGGITQSPKYLFRKEGQNVTLSCEQNLNHDAMYWYRQDPGQGLRLIYYSQIVNDFQKGDIAEGYSVSREKKESFPLTVTSAQKNPTAFYLCASREQGGELFFGEGSRLTVL.

This clone occurred many times. The V gene is TRBV3-1 (or the pseudogene TRBV3-2), the J gene TRBJ1-5; the D gene is possibly TRBD1 (5 bases). This CDR3 region has 18 residues. Trimming stripped 0 bases from V and 3 bases from J, with 18 bases between. Germline V gene data show CDR1 as LGHDT and CDR2 as YNNKEL (reference sequence). CDR3 protein: CASSQDPRAHLYNQPQHF. The DNA of the CDR3 is TGTGCCAGCAGCCAAGACCCCAGGGCTCACTTATACAATCAGCCCCAGCATTTT.

The rearrangement joins TRBV6-5 to TRBJ2-2; possible D gene TRBD2, 5 bases. CDR1 and CDR2 (germline): MNHEY, SVGAGI. The CDR3 has 15 residues. Between the trimmed V and J ends, which lost 4 bases and 3 bases, there was a span of 12 bases. The CDR3 coding sequence is TGTGCCAGCAGTTTTTTTAGGCGGGACACCGGGGAGCTGTTTTTT. This gives the protein CASSFFRRDTGELFF.

J is TRBJ1-2 and V is TRBV28; TRBD1 aligns across 9 bases. The CDR3 contains 15 residues. Per the germline V gene, CDR1 is MDHEN and CDR2 is SYDVKM. After removal of 5 bases from V and 7 bases from J, the junction contained 11 bases not matched to a gene. CDR3 in amino acids: CASSALQGAVSGYTF. The CDR3 region has the DNA TGTGCCAGCAGTGCCTTACAGGGGGCGGTCTCTGGCTACACCTTC.

This clone was observed a few times. This chain joins TRBV30 and TRBJ2-7; possibly TRBD2 for D (5 bases). Trimming took off 0 bases at V and 3 bases at J, with 9 bases between the two ends. Germline V lookup: CDR1 GTSNPN, CDR2 SVGIG (reference sequence). The CDR3 totals 13 residues. CDR3 sequence reads: CAWSVNEGYEQYF. The CDR3 coding sequence is TGTGCCTGGAGTGTAAATGAGGGCTACGAGCAGTACTTC.

This clone was recorded only once. The chain joins TRBV2 to TRBJ2-3; 7 bases line up with TRBD2. CDR3 length: 14 residues. Germline CDR1 is SNHLY and CDR2 is FYNNEI. The junction had 4 bases not matched to a gene; V was cut back by 1 base and J by 6 bases. Here the CDR3 DNA reads TGTGCCAGCAGTGAAGAGCGGGGTTGGGATACGCAGTATTTT. It yields the protein CASSEERGWDTQYF.

This clone was found once. J is TRBJ2-7 and V is TRBV28; perhaps TRBD2 as D (6 bases). The V and J ends lost 3 bases and 2 bases respectively, with 17 bases between them. Germline loops: CDR1 MDHEN, CDR2 SYDVKM. The CDR3 totals 16 residues. The DNA of the CDR3 is TGTGCCAGCAGTTTGTCGGGCTCAGGAGGGGCCTACGAGCAGTACTTC. Its protein is CASSLSGSGGAYEQYF.

The rearrangement links TRBV5-1 to TRBJ2-5; 11 bases are shared with TRBD1. Trimming at V came to 4 bases and at J to 5 bases, leaving 4 bases not matched to a gene. The CDR3 totals 14 residues. Germline CDR1 reads SGHRS; CDR2 reads YFSETQ. Written as DNA, the CDR3 is TGCGCCAGCAGCGCGGGACAGGGGGACGAGACCCAGTACTTC. Protein sequence: CASSAGQGDETQYF.

J is TRBJ2-1 and V is TRBV7-8; TRBD2 matches at 12 bases. CDR3 size: 15 residues. V shed 1 base and J 6 bases; nucleotides not matched to a gene: 1. Germline V gives CDR1 SGHVS, CDR2 FQNEAQ. The CDR3 here is CASSLELAGGNEQFF. The CDR3 DNA is TGTGCCAGCAGCTTAGAACTAGCGGGAGGCAATGAGCAGTTCTTC.

This chain links TRBV25-1 with TRBJ2-1; 7 nucleotides line up with TRBD2. The germline V gene has CDR1 MGHDK and CDR2 SYGVNS. V dropped 4 bases and J dropped 0; count of bases not matched to a gene: 12. CDR3 size: 18 residues. The chain's CDR3 is CASSARGTPPISYNEQFF. The DNA of the CDR3 is TGTGCCAGCAGTGCGCGGGGGACCCCTCCCATCTCCTACAATGAGCAGTTCTTC.

This clone was recorded a few times. The CDR3 region has the DNA TGTGCCAGCAGCTCACCCGAGACGGGATTAATGGCTTTCTTT. Its protein product is CASSSPETGLMAFF. This chain connects TRBV7-9 to TRBJ1-1; D unresolved. The length of the CDR3 is 14 residues. V lost 4 bases and J 11 bases, leaving 20 bases between the germline ends. Germline CDR1 and CDR2: SEHNR and FQNEAQ (reference sequence).

The rearrangement links TRBV5-1 to TRBJ2-7; the D gene is possibly TRBD1 (6 bases). The CDR3 consists of 14 residues. Germline CDR1 reads SGHRS; CDR2 reads YFSETQ. The germline V and J ends were trimmed by 2 bases and 3 bases, with 12 bases remaining between them. The CDR3 is CASSFGQSLYEQYF. The CDR3 DNA reads as TGCGCCAGCAGCTTTGGACAGAGTCTCTACGAGCAGTACTTC. The variable domain in full, with the rest retrieved from reference TRBV5-1 and TRBJ2-7, is KAGVTQTPRYLIKTRGQQVTLSCSPISGHRSVSWYQQTPGQGLQFLFEYFSETQRNKGNFPGRFSGRQFSNSRSEMNVSTLELGDSALYLCASSFGQSLYEQYFGPGTRLTVT.

This sequence joins TRBV20-1 and TRBJ2-7; weak D call: TRBD2 (6 bases). The CDR3 contains 11 residues. Germline CDR1 reads DFQATT; CDR2 reads SNEGSKA (reference sequence). Trimming pared 4 bases from V and 4 bases from J, leaving 8 bases between. The CDR3 nucleotides are TGCAGTGCTACTCGGGGGTACGAGCAGTACTTC. Translation gives CSATRGYEQYF.

This clone was detected once. V gene TRBV7-9 combines with J gene TRBJ2-5, with D hard to call. V was shortened by 3 bases and J by 4 bases, with 12 bases between the two germline ends. CDR3 length: 14 residues. Per the germline V gene, CDR1 is SEHNR and CDR2 is FQNEAQ (reference sequence). CDR3 amino acids: CASSLALGRETQYF. The CDR3, as DNA: TGTGCCAGCAGCTTGGCGCTAGGTCGAGAGACCCAGTACTTC.

The V gene is TRBV5-6, the J gene TRBJ2-2; perhaps TRBD2 as D (5 bases). From germline, CDR1 is SGHDT and CDR2 YYEEEE. V was shortened by 5 bases and J by 9 bases, with 14 bases between the two germline ends. This CDR3 is built from 13 residues. The CDR3 nucleotides are TGTGCCAGCAGAAGAGCGGACGGCAGGGAGCTGTTTTTT. Translating it yields CASRRADGRELFF.

The chain is built from TRBV11-2 and TRBJ2-7; 7 bases line up with TRBD1. This CDR3 region has 13 residues. After removal of 8 bases from V and 5 bases from J, the junction contained 9 bases not matched to a gene. Germline V CDR1 and CDR2: SGHAT, FQNNGV. CDR3 region: CASGDSPIDEQYF. The CDR3 nucleotides read TGTGCCAGCGGGGACAGCCCTATCGACGAGCAGTACTTC.